This TCR beta chain derives from a study of T cell repertoires in cytomegalovirus infection. As for the study in general: Recently identified HLA-C-restricted CMV epitopes and well-studied HLA-B-restricted CMV epitopes were used by the study.

As concerns this clonotype: Its antigen is unidentified.

MiXCR, applied by TCRdb to the reads, yields one record per CDR3 protein. This table holds about 70,000 distinct CDR3 sequences, roughly 20% found once. V lost 0 bases and J lost 0, with 14 bases in between. The CDR3 is 17 residues long. Germline CDR1 is MNHEY and CDR2 is SVGEGT. The rearrangement links TRBV6-2 or TRBV6-3 to TRBJ1-1, with D perhaps TRBD1 (5 bases). Sequencing was performed on CD8+ T cells from cultured PBMCs, taken from culture after CMV antigen stimulation. The sequence was collected from a human donor in good health (CMV status not recorded). Some clones in this sample may be carry-over from other donors' samples. As DNA, the CDR3 is TGTGCCAGCAGTTACTCTCAGACAGAACCGATGAACACTGAAGCTTTCTTT. As protein: CASSYSQTEPMNTEAFF.